The clone carrying this T cell receptor (beta chain) was counted between two and nine times. Its antigen remains unknown. The CDR3 has 14 amino acids. Germline CDR1 and CDR2: LNHNV and YYDKDF (reference sequence). Deletions cut 0 bases from V and 1 base from J, with 6 bases between. RNA, once extracted, was reverse transcribed into cDNA for use as the sequencing template. Method: immunoSEQ multiplex PCR; TCRdb's copy keeps in-frame clones and lacks some. The sample records some 180,000 clones, 51% being singletons. The treatment here: oral pan-JAK inhibitor, 5-10 mg twice daily. This sample stems from a study of CD8+ T cells in alopecia areata. Points from the study as a whole: Alphabeta T cells residing in normal skin are also sequenced in scalp samples. Whereas mice showed it more clearly, TCR sharing across patients was murkier, possibly because of HLA. Expanded CD8+ clones among the top 100, and scalp clonality, were significantly decreased by tofacitinib. Compared with normal scalp, lesional scalp had higher clonality and more expanded CD8+ clones.

The receptor was isolated from a human donor with alopecia areata. Here the sequenced sample was CD8+ T cells sorted from blood, taken around week 52, from a patient treated with tofacitinib. The chain recombines TRBV15 with TRBJ2-5, with D tentatively TRBD1 (5 bases). The CDR3, as DNA: TGTGCCACCAGCAGAGATGACAGCCAAGAGACCCAGTACTTC. Translated: CATSRDDSQETQYF.